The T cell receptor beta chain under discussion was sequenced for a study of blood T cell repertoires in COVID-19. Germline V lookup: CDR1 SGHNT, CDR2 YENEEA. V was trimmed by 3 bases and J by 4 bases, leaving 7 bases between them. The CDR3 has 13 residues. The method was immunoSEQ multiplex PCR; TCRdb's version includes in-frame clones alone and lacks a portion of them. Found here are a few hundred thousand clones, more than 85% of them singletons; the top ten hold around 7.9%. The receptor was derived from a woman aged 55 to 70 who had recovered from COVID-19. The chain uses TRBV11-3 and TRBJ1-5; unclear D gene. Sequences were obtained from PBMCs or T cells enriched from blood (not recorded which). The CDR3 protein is CASSLAVNQPQHF. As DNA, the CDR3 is TGTGCCAGCAGCTTGGCAGTAAATCAGCCCCAGCATTTT.